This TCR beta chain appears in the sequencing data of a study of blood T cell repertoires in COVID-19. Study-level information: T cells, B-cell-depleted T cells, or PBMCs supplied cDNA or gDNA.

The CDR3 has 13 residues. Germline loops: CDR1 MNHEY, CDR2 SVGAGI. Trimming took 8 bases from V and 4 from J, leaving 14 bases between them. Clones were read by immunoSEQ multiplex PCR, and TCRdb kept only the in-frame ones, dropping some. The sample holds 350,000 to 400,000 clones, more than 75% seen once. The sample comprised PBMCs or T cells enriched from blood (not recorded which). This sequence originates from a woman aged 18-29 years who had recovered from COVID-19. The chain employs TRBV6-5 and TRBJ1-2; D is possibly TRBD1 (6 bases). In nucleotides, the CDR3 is TGTGCCAGCCTCGGGGGGGGCGCCTATGGCTACACCTTC. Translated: CASLGGGAYGYTF.